Following are 31 T cell receptor beta chains from one sample sequenced in a study of a mutant IDH1 vaccine in newly diagnosed glioma. The time point denotes: week 35, safety follow-up. A 20-mer mutant IDH1 peptide at 300 ug was injected subcutaneously with topical imiquimod. These receptors have no identified antigens. The repertoire was sequenced with immunoSEQ multiplex PCR; TCRdb's copy has only in-frame clones and lacks some. The repertoire holds tens of thousands of clones, with approximately 81% as singletons. This specimen was PBMCs, taken from a glioma patient whose treatment included an IDH1 peptide vaccine. These receptors were collected from a man aged 25-45 years with glioma.

The chain couples TRBV4-1 to TRBJ2-5, with TRBD2 matching 10 bases. This CDR3 is built from 16 residues. Germline V lookup: CDR1 MGHRA, CDR2 YSYEKL. V trimming: 3 bases; J trimming: 3 bases; junction bases outside the gene matches: 7. CDR3 amino acids: CASSHPPTSGEETQYF. The CDR3 nucleotides read TGCGCCAGCAGCCATCCCCCCACTAGCGGGGAAGAGACCCAGTACTTC.

This chain uses TRBV7-2 with TRBJ1-2, with 10 bases fitting TRBD1. This CDR3 is built from 14 residues. V trimming: 5 bases; J trimming: 6 bases; junction bases outside the gene matches: 6. The germline gives CDR1 SGHTA, CDR2 FQGNSA. The CDR3 bases are TGTGCCAGCAGCGGGCGACAGGGGGCACATGGCTACACCTTC. Translation: CASSGRQGAHGYTF.

The gene calls are TRBV6-5 and TRBJ1-2, with D tentatively TRBD1 (6 bases). CDR1 MNHEY and CDR2 SVGAGI come from the germline V gene. This CDR3 spans 13 amino acids. The V end lost 6 bases, the J end lost 2 bases, and 10 bases lay between the germline ends. The CDR3 here is CASSPTGNYGYTF. The CDR3 DNA sequence: TGTGCCAGCAGCCCCACAGGGAACTATGGCTACACCTTC.

This chain links TRBV7-8 with TRBJ2-7; TRBD2 might be the D (5 bases). Germline CDR1 is SGHVS and CDR2 is FQNEAQ. V lost 3 bases to trimming and J lost 5 bases, with 11 bases between them. The length of the CDR3 is 13 residues. The CDR3, as DNA: TGTGCCAGCAGCTTCGCGGGCAGCCACGAGCAGTACTTC. Its translation is CASSFAGSHEQYF.

CDR3: CASSYLATDTQYF. CDR3 in DNA: TGTGCCAGCAGTTATCTAGCGACAGATACGCAGTATTTT. The V call is TRBV6-5, the J call TRBJ2-3; the D gene is possibly TRBD2 (6 bases). V was cut by 3 bases and J by 3 bases, with 7 bases left in between. CDR1 and CDR2 from the germline V gene are MNHEY and SVGAGI. There are 13 residues in the CDR3.

This chain links TRBV7-9 with TRBJ2-7; TRBD1 matches at 8 bases. CDR3 length equals 13 residues. V gave up 6 bases and J gave up 3 bases; unmatched junction bases: 4. Germline V CDR1 and CDR2: SEHNR, FQNEAQ (reference sequence). CDR3 sequence: CASSSGQDYEQYF. In DNA, the CDR3 is TGTGCCAGCAGTTCGGGACAGGACTACGAGCAGTACTTC.

The chain combines TRBV5-1 with TRBJ2-7, with D unresolved. Trimming shortened V by 6 bases and J by 0 bases, and 13 bases separated the two germline ends. This CDR3 region has 14 residues. The germline V gene has CDR1 SGHRS and CDR2 YFSETQ. CDR3 residues: CASTFLVNSYEQYF. CDR3 bases: TGCGCCAGCACCTTCTTGGTAAACTCCTACGAGCAGTACTTC. Filled out from reference TRBV5-1 and TRBJ2-7, the complete variable domain reads KAGVTQTPRYLIKTRGQQVTLSCSPISGHRSVSWYQQTPGQGLQFLFEYFSETQRNKGNFPGRFSGRQFSNSRSEMNVSTLELGDSALYLCASTFLVNSYEQYFGPGTRLTVT.

V and J are TRBV9 and TRBJ2-1, with TRBD2 matching 12 bases. Germline lookup yields CDR1 SGDLS and CDR2 YYNGEE. This CDR3 spans 16 amino acids. V shed 4 bases and J 6 bases; nucleotides not matched to a gene: 8. The CDR3 region has the DNA TGTGCCAGCAGCACCCCCGGGACTAGCGGGTTCAATGAGCAGTTCTTC. Its translation: CASSTPGTSGFNEQFF.

This rearrangement joins TRBV27 to TRBJ1-5; unclear D gene. Deletions cut 3 bases from V and 5 bases from J, with 8 bases between. The germline CDR1 and CDR2 sequences are MNHEY and SMNVEV (reference sequence). The CDR3 totals 13 residues. CDR3 coding DNA: TGTGCCAGCAGTTTCTATGGGGATCAGCCCCAGCATTTT. Amino acids: CASSFYGDQPQHF.

The gene calls are TRBV5-6 and TRBJ2-3; D is uncertain. Germline loops: CDR1 SGHDT, CDR2 YYEEEE. This CDR3 is 13 amino acids long. Trimming shortened V by 4 bases and J by 3 bases, and 9 bases separated the two germline ends. CDR3 in amino acids: CASSPMGTDTQYF. The CDR3 nucleotides read TGTGCCAGCAGCCCGATGGGGACAGATACGCAGTATTTT.

The chain combines TRBV5-4 with TRBJ1-1; D uncertain. CDR3 length equals 13 residues. The germline V and J ends were trimmed by 4 bases and 3 bases, with 10 bases remaining between them. The germline gives CDR1 SGHNT, CDR2 YYREEE (reference sequence). CDR3 region: CASSIGRYTEAFF. In DNA form, the CDR3 reads TGTGCCAGCAGCATAGGACGGTACACTGAAGCTTTCTTT.

The chain uses TRBV27 and TRBJ2-7; TRBD2 aligns across 12 bases. The CDR3 runs 15 residues. Germline V CDR1 and CDR2: MNHEY, SMNVEV (reference sequence). The V segment lost 5 bases and the J segment 1 base; nucleotides outside the gene matches: 3. The CDR3 loop is CASSIGTSGSYEQYF. CDR3 in DNA: TGTGCCAGCAGTATCGGGACTAGCGGGTCCTACGAGCAGTACTTC.

A note on this clone: An end of the junction does not agree with germline; a read error may underlie this. The V gene is TRBV5-1, the J gene TRBJ1-2, with 7 bases identical to TRBD1. Per the germline V gene, CDR1 is SGHRS and CDR2 is YFSETQ. The CDR3 has 13 amino acids. CDR3 in DNA: TGCGCCAGCAGCCTGGGAGGGGGCCCGCGGGAAGACTTC. Protein product: CASSLGGGPREDF. Full variable domain (remainder filled in from reference TRBV5-1 and TRBJ1-2): KAGVTQTPRYLIKTRGQQVTLSCSPISGHRSVSWYQQTPGQGLQFLFEYFSETQRNKGNFPGRFSGRQFSNSRSEMNVSTLELGDSALYLCASSLGGGPREDFGSGTRLTVV.

This chain connects TRBV5-4 to TRBJ2-5; 11 nucleotides align to TRBD2. The CDR3 loop spans 16 amino acids. Germline V lookup: CDR1 SGHNT, CDR2 YYREEE (reference sequence). Unmatched junction bases numbered 5, after V lost 2 bases and J lost 2 bases. Here the CDR3 reads CASSFRRLAGQETQYF. The CDR3 DNA sequence: TGTGCCAGCAGCTTTAGGAGACTAGCGGGGCAAGAGACCCAGTACTTC.

This chain joins TRBV5-1 and TRBJ1-1; TRBD1 matches 7 bases. The CDR3 runs to 17 residues. J was trimmed by 1 base and V by 1 base; bases with no gene match: 10. The germline CDR1 and CDR2 sequences are SGHRS and YFSETQ. CDR3 sequence (DNA): TGCGCCAGCAGCTTGACATTGACAGGGTGGGGGAACACTGAAGCTTTCTTT. Residues: CASSLTLTGWGNTEAFF.

CDR3 protein: CASSQDRQQQPQHF. The CDR3 nucleotides are TGTGCCAGCAGCCAAGATCGACAGCAACAGCCCCAGCATTTT. The rearrangement links TRBV4-2 to TRBJ1-5; the D gene is possibly TRBD1 (5 bases). This CDR3 comprises 14 residues. Germline assignment: CDR1 LGHNA and CDR2 YNFKEQ. V lost 0 bases to trimming and J lost 7 bases, with 10 bases between them.

The chain is built from TRBV30 and TRBJ2-3, with 7 bases lining up with TRBD2. The CDR3 has 14 amino acids. Losses at the gene ends were 4 bases for V and 0 bases for J; bases not matched to a gene: 4. Germline-derived CDR1 and CDR2 are GTSNPN and SVGIG (reference sequence). Written as DNA, the CDR3 is TGTGCCTGGAATCGCGGGGGAAGCACAGATACGCAGTATTTT. Protein product: CAWNRGGSTDTQYF.

This chain joins TRBV15 and TRBJ2-1; D tentatively reads TRBD1 or TRBD2 (5 bases each). In germline, CDR1 is LNHNV, CDR2 YYDKDF (reference sequence). The CDR3 totals 14 residues. V was cut by 0 bases and J by 9 bases, with 12 bases left in between. The CDR3 sequence is CATSRDSRDVEQFF. In nucleotides, the CDR3 is TGTGCCACCAGCAGAGATTCAAGGGACGTTGAGCAGTTCTTC.

The rearrangement links TRBV2 to TRBJ1-6; 9 nucleotides line up with TRBD1. J was trimmed by 5 bases and V by 6 bases; bases with no gene match: 5. CDR3 size: 15 residues. CDR1 is SNHLY and CDR2 is FYNNEI in the germline V gene. CDR3 in amino acids: CASRTGGLDNSPLHF. The DNA for the CDR3 is TGTGCCAGCAGGACAGGGGGATTGGATAATTCACCCCTCCACTTT.

The chain carries TRBV5-1 and TRBJ2-3, with 7 positions matching TRBD1. This CDR3 comprises 16 residues. Losses at the gene ends were 7 bases for V and 0 bases for J; bases not matched to a gene: 11. Germline V gene sequence: CDR1 SGHRS, CDR2 YFSETQ. CDR3 protein: CASQEGGRRSTDTQYF. CDR3 nucleotides: TGCGCCAGCCAGGAAGGGGGCCGCCGTAGCACAGATACGCAGTATTTT.

V and J are TRBV18 and TRBJ1-2, with a possible D match to TRBD1 (5 bases). V was cut by 2 bases and J by 5 bases, with 9 bases left in between. Germline values: CDR1 KGHSH, CDR2 LQKENI. The length of the CDR3 is 13 residues. CDR3 nucleotide sequence: TGTGCCAGCTCACCAGCAGGGCGGTATGGCTACACCTTC. Amino acid sequence: CASSPAGRYGYTF.

The rearrangement links TRBV23-1 to TRBJ1-5; 7 bases line up with TRBD1. TRBV23-1 is an ORF, with its function uncertain. Trimming removed 0 bases from V and 5 bases from J; junction bases left unmatched: 7. This CDR3 spans 16 amino acids. CDR3: CASSQSTGMRDQPQHF. As DNA, the CDR3 is TGCGCCAGCAGTCAATCGACAGGGATGAGGGATCAGCCCCAGCATTTT.

The rearrangement links TRBV6-6 to TRBJ2-3; no reliable D call. The length of the CDR3 is 11 residues. V lost 10 bases, J lost 1 base, and 6 bases lay in between. Germline V gene data show CDR1 as MNHNY and CDR2 as SVGAGI (reference sequence). The CDR3 protein is CATLRTDTQYF. CDR3 DNA sequence: TGTGCCACCCTTCGCACAGATACGCAGTATTTT.

The rearrangement joins TRBV2 to TRBJ1-4; TRBD1 is a possible D gene (5 bases). CDR3 length equals 17 residues. CDR1 and CDR2 (germline): SNHLY, FYNNEI. The V gene lost 6 bases and the J gene lost 0 bases, with 17 bases spanning the gap. CDR3 sequence: CASRRQRNPPTNEKLFF. The CDR3 nucleotides are TGTGCCAGCAGGAGACAGAGGAACCCTCCAACTAATGAAAAACTGTTTTTT.

The chain couples TRBV5-1 to TRBJ2-7; D gene unclear. CDR1 is SGHRS, CDR2 YFSETQ, per germline. There are 13 residues in the CDR3. V lost 8 bases to trimming and J lost 0 bases, with 12 bases between them. The CDR3 loop reads CASRPGDSYEQYF. The DNA for the CDR3 is TGCGCCAGTCGACCCGGTGACTCCTACGAGCAGTACTTC.

This clone has more than one count but fewer than ten. The CDR3 loop reads CASRDPSRKLFF. The CDR3 DNA reads as TGTGCCAGCAGGGATCCCTCTCGAAAACTGTTTTTT. The J gene is TRBJ1-4, the V gene TRBV27; no clear D gene. V gave up 6 bases and J gave up 10 bases, with 12 bases separating them. The CDR3 consists of 12 residues. Germline V lookup: CDR1 MNHEY, CDR2 SMNVEV (reference sequence).

Here the CDR3 DNA reads TGCGCCAGCAGGTCGCATGGCAATCAGCCCCAGCATTTT. It encodes CASRSHGNQPQHF. The chain has TRBV23-1 and TRBJ1-5; no definite D call. TRBV23-1 is classed as an ORF, of uncertain function. This CDR3 region has 13 residues. Deletions cut 6 bases from V and 2 bases from J, with 8 bases between.

The chain recombines TRBV19 with TRBJ1-5; D is possibly TRBD1 (5 bases). Germline V gene lookup returns CDR1 LNHDA and CDR2 SQIVND (reference sequence). V was shortened by 7 bases and J by 0 bases, with 19 bases between the two germline ends. The CDR3 contains 17 residues. CDR3 loop: CASIPRGTAYSNQPQHF. Here the CDR3 DNA reads TGTGCCAGTATTCCTCGTGGGACTGCGTATAGCAATCAGCCCCAGCATTTT.

The chain recombines TRBV12-1 with TRBJ2-6; TRBD2, as called in the table, went unchecked against the DNA. TRBV12-1 is classified as a pseudogene. This CDR3 has 19 residues. The CDR3 DNA is TGTGCCAGCAGCTCTCATGCGGGCCGAATAACGTCTGGGGCCAACGTCCTGACTTTC. Translating it yields CASSSHAGRITSGANVLTF.

This clone was seen a few times. The V gene is TRBV4-1, the J gene TRBJ1-3, with TRBD1 as a possible D gene (5 bases). CDR1 MGHRA and CDR2 YSYEKL come from the germline V gene. The V and J ends lost 0 bases and 2 bases respectively, with 8 bases between them. The CDR3 is 15 amino acids. CDR3 nucleotide sequence: TGCGCCAGCAGCCAAGAAGGGACGGCTGGAAACACCATATATTTT. Encoded protein: CASSQEGTAGNTIYF.

The J gene is TRBJ1-1, the V gene TRBV6-1; tentatively, D is TRBD1 (6 bases). The V gene lost 6 bases and the J gene lost 6 bases, with 20 bases spanning the gap. CDR3 length equals 15 residues. Germline V CDR1 and CDR2: MNHNS, SASEGT. The CDR3 DNA follows: TGTGCCAGCAGAGTAGACGGGGGGCCTAGCGCTGAAGCTTTCTTT. Protein sequence: CASRVDGGPSAEAFF.